This TCR beta chain was sequenced for a study of T cell changes during pregnancy in multiple sclerosis. Looked up from germline, CDR1 is SGHRS and CDR2 is YFSETQ. V lost 3 bases and J 7 bases, leaving 13 bases between the germline ends. The CDR3 extends over 13 amino acids. Profiling relied on immunoSEQ multiplex PCR, and the TCRdb table lists in-frame clones only, not all of them. The sample consists of 70,000 to 75,000 clones, around 85% of them appearing once. Specimen: peripheral blood, collected before pregnancy. The TCR comes from a female donor with multiple sclerosis, enrolled in a pregnancy study. The chain uses TRBV5-1 and TRBJ2-5; TRBD1 is a possible D gene (6 bases). CDR3 in amino acids: CASSSGDTATQYF. As DNA, the CDR3 is TGCGCCAGCAGCTCAGGGGACACAGCGACCCAGTACTTC.